The 24 T cell receptor beta chains below all came from one sample that was sequenced in a study of blood T cells in healthy people across ages. The use of a sample-barcoded 5' primer and a J-beta primer mix characterized a second PCR of about 6 to 11 cycles. TCRdb processed the 5' RACE reads anew with MiXCR; each CDR3 protein has one entry. This table holds more than 800,000 distinct CDR3 sequences, under 30% found once. What was sequenced was blood. These receptors originate from a woman over 75 in good health.

This clonotype was seen repeatedly, ten times or more. The rearrangement links TRBV7-2 to TRBJ2-4; 13 bases line up with TRBD2. This CDR3 comprises 16 residues. Trimming took 5 bases from V and 7 from J; bases not matched to a gene: 8. Germline V gives CDR1 SGHTA, CDR2 FQGNSA. This chain's CDR3 is CASSRTSGGAGNIQYF. For the CDR3, the DNA is TGTGCCAGCAGCCGAACTAGCGGGGGGGCTGGGAACATTCAGTACTTC.

The V call is TRBV12-3 or TRBV12-4, the J call TRBJ2-1; 7 bases are shared with TRBD2. The CDR3 runs to 14 residues. The trim removed 0 bases at V and 8 bases at J, leaving 4 bases unmatched. In DNA form, the CDR3 reads TGTGCCAGCAGTTTAGCGGGGGGGTGGGATGAGCAGTTCTTC. Encoded protein: CASSLAGGWDEQFF.

This clonotype was recorded only once. V gene TRBV6-2 or TRBV6-3 combines with J gene TRBJ2-1; 7 bases fit TRBD1. The CDR3 length is 13 residues. J lost 9 bases, V lost 5 bases, and 7 bases had no gene match. Germline V gene data show CDR1 as MNHEY and CDR2 as SVGEGT. CDR3: CASSNQGETEQFF. CDR3 coding DNA: TGTGCCAGCAGTAATCAGGGGGAGACTGAGCAGTTCTTC.

At least ten counts were recorded for this clonotype. J is TRBJ1-2 and V is TRBV4-3, with unresolved D. CDR1 is LGHNA and CDR2 is YSLEER in the germline V gene. The germline V and J ends were trimmed by 2 bases and 2 bases, with 21 bases remaining between them. This CDR3 region has 18 residues. CDR3 coding DNA: TGCGCCAGCAGCCAATACTTATCTACGGCCAGTTCCAACTATGGCTACACCTTC. Translating gives CASSQYLSTASSNYGYTF.

This clonotype was detected many times. This chain connects TRBV3-1 to TRBJ2-7; the match to TRBD1 covers 12 bases. V was pared by 4 bases and J by 3 bases, with 4 bases of the junction left unmatched. Germline CDR1 LGHDT, CDR2 YNNKEL (reference sequence). The CDR3 has 15 amino acids. In nucleotides, the CDR3 is TGTGCCAGCAGCCTTCGGGACAGGGGGCACTACGAGCAGTACTTC. Encoded protein: CASSLRDRGHYEQYF.

This clonotype appeared a few times. V usage is TRBV12-3 or TRBV12-4 and J usage is TRBJ2-3; 9 nucleotides agree with TRBD2. CDR3 size: 18 residues. The V segment lost 3 bases and the J segment 3 bases; nucleotides outside the gene matches: 13. The CDR3 is CASSFWRGGLGGTDTQYF. Written as DNA, the CDR3 is TGTGCCAGCAGTTTCTGGCGGGGGGGCCTCGGGGGTACAGATACGCAGTATTTT.

This clonotype was counted ten times or more. The chain has TRBV7-2 and TRBJ2-5; TRBD2 matches 13 bases. J lost 2 bases, V lost 5 bases, and 2 bases had no gene match. CDR1 SGHTA and CDR2 FQGNSA come from the germline V gene. The CDR3 consists of 15 residues. The CDR3 protein is CASSPLAGGQETQYF. The CDR3 DNA follows: TGTGCCAGCAGCCCACTAGCGGGGGGGCAAGAGACCCAGTACTTC.

This clonotype was seen only a few times. The chain uses TRBV15 and TRBJ1-4, with D perhaps matching TRBD1 (5 bases). The V gene lost 1 base and the J gene lost 13 bases, with 10 bases spanning the gap. Germline V CDR1 and CDR2: LNHNV, YYDKDF (reference sequence). The CDR3 spans 12 residues. The CDR3 nucleotides read TGTGCCACCAGCAGAGTGAATGGGGGACTGTTTTTT. Its translation: CATSRVNGGLFF.

This clonotype has more than one count but fewer than ten. The chain uses TRBV7-2 and TRBJ2-3; 11 nucleotides line up with TRBD2. Trimming removed 1 base from V and 11 bases from J; junction bases left unmatched: 11. Germline assignment: CDR1 SGHTA and CDR2 FQGNSA. The CDR3 is made up of 16 amino acids. In DNA, the CDR3 is TGTGCCAGCAGCTTAGGGGCTAGCGGGGGGCGCGGGAAGCAGTATTTT. It specifies CASSLGASGGRGKQYF.

The chain uses TRBV30 and TRBJ1-1; unclear D gene. With 0 bases removed from V and 1 base from J, the gap between germline ends came to 9 bases. Germline V CDR1 and CDR2: GTSNPN, SVGIG (reference sequence). The CDR3 consists of 14 residues. In nucleotides, the CDR3 is TGTGCCTGGAGTGTACTGACGAGGAACACTGAAGCTTTCTTT. It specifies CAWSVLTRNTEAFF.

This clonotype was seen ten or more times. The V gene is TRBV6-2 or TRBV6-3, the J gene TRBJ2-6; D gene unclear. The CDR3 consists of 13 residues. V lost 7 bases to trimming and J lost 4 bases, with 8 bases between them. CDR1 MNHEY and CDR2 SVGEGT come from the germline V gene. The CDR3 coding sequence is TGTGCCAGCATCTCTCTGGGGGCCAACGTCCTGACTTTC. Protein: CASISLGANVLTF.

Turning to this clonotype: A much more abundant neighbour one base away suggests this may be a read error. The gene calls are TRBV7-2 and TRBJ2-5; 7 positions match TRBD1. The J call is uncertain, as TRBJ2-7 better fits the DNA end. The germline V gene has CDR1 SGHTA and CDR2 FQGNSA. This CDR3 region has 14 residues. DNA of the CDR3: TGTGCCAGCAGCGGCCGGGACAGAAGAGGCGAGCAGTACTTC. Encoded protein: CASSGRDRRGEQYF.

The V call is TRBV29-1, the J call TRBJ1-1; TRBD1 matches 8 bases. This CDR3 contains 12 residues. V shed 7 bases and J 7 bases; nucleotides not matched to a gene: 8. Germline-derived CDR1 and CDR2 are SQVTM and ANQGSEA. The CDR3 here is CSAVTGALEAFF. As DNA, the CDR3 is TGCAGCGCCGTGACAGGGGCGCTTGAAGCTTTCTTT.

This chain uses TRBV20-1 with TRBJ2-3; 8 nucleotides line up with TRBD1. Germline V lookup: CDR1 DFQATT, CDR2 SNEGSKA (reference sequence). The CDR3 is 15 residues long. Losses at the gene ends were 1 base for V and 3 bases for J; bases not matched to a gene: 6. The CDR3 DNA sequence: TGCAGTGCTAGAGCCCGCCAGGGGGCAACAGATACGCAGTATTTT. This sequence encodes CSARARQGATDTQYF.

This clonotype was recorded at least ten times. The chain carries TRBV11-3 and TRBJ2-7; no clear D gene. Germline V gene data show CDR1 as SGHNT and CDR2 as YENEEA. Trimming stripped 4 bases from V and 3 bases from J, with 10 bases between. The CDR3 contains 13 residues. CDR3 protein: CASSSAAGYEQYF. CDR3 DNA sequence: TGTGCCAGCAGCTCTGCCGCAGGCTACGAGCAGTACTTC.

V is TRBV7-2 and J is TRBJ2-5; D might be TRBD2 (6 bases). With the DNA end fitting TRBJ2-7 better, the J assignment may be wrong. The CDR3 has 15 residues. The germline CDR1 and CDR2 sequences are SGHTA and FQGNSA. CDR3 amino acids: CASSLARRGAYEQYF. CDR3 DNA: TGTGCCAGCAGCTTAGCGCGGAGGGGCGCCTACGAGCAGTACTTC.

V usage is TRBV5-1 and J usage is TRBJ2-5; D could derive from TRBD1 or TRBD2 (5 bases each). The CDR3 has 16 residues. Germline CDR1 reads SGHRS; CDR2 reads YFSETQ. Deletions cut 1 base from V and 5 bases from J, with 18 bases between. The CDR3 DNA follows: TGCGCCAGCAGCTTGAGGGACGCCTCTAGAGGGGAGACCCAGTACTTC. Protein: CASSLRDASRGETQYF.

As regards this clonotype: A much more abundant neighbour one base away suggests this may be a read error. This chain links TRBV20-1 with TRBJ2-1, with D possibly being TRBD2 (6 bases). Germline V lookup: CDR1 DFQATT, CDR2 SNEGSKA (reference sequence). The CDR3 is made up of 14 amino acids. The CDR3 protein is CSAKLRDSFNEQVF. CDR3 sequence (DNA): TGCAGTGCTAAGCTCCGGGACTCCTTTAATGAGCAGGTCTTC.

This clonotype has a count of ten or more. J is TRBJ2-7 and V is TRBV6-2 or TRBV6-3; 7 nucleotides agree with TRBD2. Trimming cost V 2 bases and J 2 bases; bases outside gene matches: 6. The CDR3 spans 15 residues. Per the germline V gene, CDR1 is MNHEY and CDR2 is SVGEGT. The CDR3 region is CASSYRSGGPYEQYF. For the CDR3, the DNA is TGTGCCAGCAGTTACCGGTCGGGGGGTCCCTACGAGCAGTACTTC.

This chain connects TRBV3-1 to TRBJ1-2; the D gene is possibly TRBD1 (5 bases). Trimming removed 0 bases from V and 4 bases from J, with 12 bases in between. Germline CDR1 reads LGHDT; CDR2 reads YNNKEL (reference sequence). The CDR3 has 15 residues. CDR3 sequence reads: CASSQDSRVGYGYTF. The CDR3 coding sequence is TGTGCCAGCAGCCAAGATAGCAGGGTGGGCTATGGCTACACCTTC. The full variable domain, its missing parts supplied by reference TRBV3-1 and TRBJ1-2, is DTAVSQTPKYLVTQMGNDKSIKCEQNLGHDTMYWYKQDSKKFLKIMFSYNNKELIINETVPNRFSPKSPDKAHLNLHINSLELGDSAVYFCASSQDSRVGYGYTFGSGTRLTVV.

V usage is TRBV2 and J usage is TRBJ2-1, with 14 bases identical to TRBD2. The CDR3 is 17 residues long. Germline values: CDR1 SNHLY, CDR2 FYNNEI. V lost 4 bases and J lost 3; bases outside the gene matches: 5. CDR3 amino acids: CASSAGTSGGYYNEQFF. The CDR3 region has the DNA TGTGCCAGCAGTGCCGGGACTAGCGGGGGATACTACAATGAGCAGTTCTTC.

Many counts were recorded for this clonotype. V is TRBV5-1 and J is TRBJ2-1; D perhaps matches TRBD2 (5 bases). V lost 0 bases to trimming and J lost 4 bases, with 11 bases between them. The germline V gene has CDR1 SGHRS and CDR2 YFSETQ. This CDR3 has 15 residues. For the CDR3, the DNA is TGCGCCAGCAGCTTGGCCAGCGGTTTGTACAATGAGCAGTTCTTC. It specifies CASSLASGLYNEQFF.

This clonotype was counted only a few times. The rearrangement joins TRBV3-1 to TRBJ1-1, with 10 positions matching TRBD1. The V gene's germline CDR1 is LGHDT and CDR2 YNNKEL (reference sequence). The V gene end was trimmed by 5 bases and the J gene end by 3 bases; junction bases not matched to a gene: 6. The CDR3 covers 15 residues. The CDR3: CASSTRDRGDTEAFF. CDR3 coding DNA: TGTGCCAGCAGCACCCGGGACAGGGGTGACACTGAAGCTTTCTTT.

This clonotype was detected once. This clone may be a read error of a much larger clone one base away. The chain is built from TRBV11-2 and TRBJ2-1; 7 positions agree with TRBD1. The CDR3 is made up of 16 amino acids. J was trimmed by 13 bases and V by 4 bases; bases with no gene match: 19. Germline assignment: CDR1 SGHAT and CDR2 FQNNGV. This CDR3 is CASSSTRQGSQETQFF. In DNA form, the CDR3 reads TGTGCCAGCAGCTCGACGAGACAGGGATCACAAGAGACCCAGTTCTTC. The complete variable domain, with remaining parts taken from reference TRBV11-2 and TRBJ2-1, reads EAGVAQSPRYKIIEKRQSVAFWCNPISGHATLYWYQQILGQGPKLLIQFQNNGVVDDSQLPKDRFSAERLKGVDSTLKIQPAKLEDSAVYLCASSSTRQGSQETQFFGPGTRLTVL.